This T cell receptor beta chain was captured by sequencing in a study of T cells in Graves' hyperthyroidism and ophthalmopathy. Germline V CDR1 and CDR2: MNHEY, SVGEGT. The CDR3 has 15 amino acids. V shed 7 bases, J shed 0 bases, and the junction held 8 bases outside the gene matches. This clonotype was detected ten times or more. TCR beta CDR3 region amplification was performed from RNA transcripts. The primer set for the first-round RT-PCR of the TCR CDR3 was HTBI. Each CDR3 protein is one row after TCRdb ran MiXCR on the multiplex PCR reads. The sample lists approximately 510,000 distinct CDR3 sequences; around 21% were seen once.

This TCR was sampled from a man between 18 and 29 years old with Graves' hyperthyroidism. This chain uses TRBV6-2 or TRBV6-3 with TRBJ2-7; 8 positions agree with TRBD2. Sequenced material: blood. The CDR3 loop reads CASNPSGGSSYEQYF. CDR3 DNA: TGTGCCAGCAATCCAAGCGGGGGCTCCTCCTACGAGCAGTACTTC.